The 26 T cell receptor beta chains below come from one sample, sequenced in a study of neurological immune-mediated disorders. Using its own MiXCR run on the 5' RACE reads, TCRdb lists one record per CDR3 protein. In the table there are about 52,000 distinct CDR3 sequences, over 3.5% of which are singletons. Source material: PBMCs. These TCRs come from a man aged 55 to 69 with multiple sclerosis.

The table lists this clonotype with many counts. The J gene is TRBJ2-5, the V gene TRBV5-6; D is unresolved. The V gene's germline CDR1 is SGHDT and CDR2 YYEEEE. This CDR3 contains 14 residues. Trimming cost V 0 bases and J 5 bases, with 11 bases left between them. This CDR3 reads CASSLDPVSETQYF. CDR3 in DNA: TGTGCCAGCAGCTTGGACCCCGTATCGGAGACCCAGTACTTC.

This clonotype was counted ten times or more. The V gene is TRBV5-1, the J gene TRBJ2-5; 10 bases match TRBD1. Germline loops: CDR1 SGHRS, CDR2 YFSETQ. V lost 4 bases to trimming and J lost 5 bases; unmatched junction nucleotides: 11. This CDR3 region has 16 residues. CDR3 protein: CASSIPQTGGGETQYF. Written as DNA, the CDR3 is TGCGCCAGCAGCATACCCCAGACAGGGGGCGGGGAGACCCAGTACTTC.

This clonotype was found many times. CDR3 nucleotide sequence: TGCGCCAGCAGCTTGGGCTTCAGATACACAGATACGCAGTATTTT. Translation: CASSLGFRYTDTQYF. The chain uses TRBV5-1 and TRBJ2-3, with D uncertain. V shed 0 bases and J shed 2 bases, with 10 bases lying between them. This CDR3 has 15 amino acids. Germline values: CDR1 SGHRS, CDR2 YFSETQ.

This clonotype was counted at least ten times. This chain connects TRBV29-1 to TRBJ2-2, with unresolved D. The CDR3 totals 12 residues. Trimming removed 4 bases at V and 2 bases at J, with 5 bases between. CDR1 is SQVTM, CDR2 ANQGSEA, per germline. The CDR3 loop is CSVAGNTGELFF. The CDR3 bases are TGCAGCGTTGCAGGAAACACCGGGGAGCTGTTTTTT.

Many counts were recorded for this clonotype. The chain couples TRBV14 to TRBJ1-1; no firm D call. The V gene's germline CDR1 is SGHDN and CDR2 FVKESK. With 2 bases removed from V and 0 bases from J, the gap between germline ends came to 10 bases. The CDR3 contains 15 residues. As DNA, the CDR3 is TGTGCCAGCAGCCAAAGACGACCCCTGAACACTGAAGCTTTCTTT. It encodes CASSQRRPLNTEAFF.

This clonotype was counted many times. The V gene is TRBV3-1, the J gene TRBJ2-1; 9 positions match TRBD1. The V and J ends lost 4 bases and 8 bases, in that order; junction bases with no gene match: 12. The length of the CDR3 is 16 residues. The germline gives CDR1 LGHDT, CDR2 YNNKEL (reference sequence). Here the CDR3 DNA reads TGTGCCAGCAGCCTCCATTCCGGGACAGGGCTTGATGAGCAGTTCTTC. It yields the protein CASSLHSGTGLDEQFF.

This clonotype was seen repeatedly, ten times or more. The rearrangement joins TRBV20-1 to TRBJ1-2; 7 bases are a match to TRBD1. With 5 bases clipped from V and 8 bases from J, the junction kept 17 bases outside the gene matches. CDR3 length: 15 residues. CDR1 and CDR2 from the germline V gene are DFQATT and SNEGSKA (reference sequence). Here the CDR3 DNA reads TGCAGTGCTGCCGACAGGGTCGGGCTTGCTTGGGGCTACACCTTC. Translated: CSAADRVGLAWGYTF.

This clonotype appeared many times. The chain's CDR3 is CSARGGIETQYF. Here the CDR3 DNA reads TGCAGTGCTAGAGGAGGGATCGAGACCCAGTACTTC. This chain joins TRBV20-1 and TRBJ2-5; possible D gene TRBD2, 5 bases. Germline lookup yields CDR1 DFQATT and CDR2 SNEGSKA (reference sequence). The CDR3 is 12 residues long. Trimming left V 1 base short and J 5 bases short, with 8 bases between.

This clonotype showed up many times. CDR3 sequence reads: CASSLLETSGRRYEQFF. Written as DNA, the CDR3 is TGTGCCAGCAGTTTATTGGAGACTAGCGGGAGGCGGTATGAGCAGTTCTTC. The chain has TRBV28 and TRBJ2-1; 13 bases are a match to TRBD2. Trimming took 1 base from V and 8 from J; bases not matched to a gene: 8. The CDR3 sequence is 17 residues long. Germline-derived CDR1 and CDR2 are MDHEN and SYDVKM.

This clonotype was counted many times. V gene TRBV12-3 or TRBV12-4 combines with J gene TRBJ2-1; unclear D gene. Trimming took 1 base from V and 9 from J, leaving 10 bases between them. This CDR3 region has 13 residues. The CDR3 nucleotides read TGTGCCAGCAGTTTAGGCCGGGCGAGTGAGCAGTTCTTC. This encodes CASSLGRASEQFF.

The table lists this clonotype with many counts. The chain joins TRBV3-1 to TRBJ2-7; 7 nucleotides align to TRBD2. This CDR3 comprises 16 residues. CDR1 is LGHDT and CDR2 is YNNKEL in the germline V gene (reference sequence). The V and J ends lost 1 base and 4 bases, in that order; junction bases with no gene match: 10. CDR3 loop: CASSQGAGGGGYEQYF. CDR3 bases: TGTGCCAGCAGCCAAGGGGCCGGCGGCGGGGGATACGAGCAGTACTTC.

This clonotype came up many times. This chain links TRBV28 with TRBJ2-1; 14 bases are shared with TRBD2. CDR1 and CDR2 (germline): MDHEN, SYDVKM. The V segment lost 5 bases and the J segment 9 bases; nucleotides outside the gene matches: 9. The length of the CDR3 is 16 residues. CDR3 DNA sequence: TGTGCCAGCAGTCCCCGACTAGCGGGAGGGCGGGGTGAGCAGTTCTTC. The encoded protein is CASSPRLAGGRGEQFF.

This clonotype was observed at least ten times. The chain uses TRBV4-2 and TRBJ1-2; D is uncertain. The CDR3 spans 12 residues. CDR1 and CDR2 (germline): LGHNA, YNFKEQ. Trimming removed 1 base at V and 2 bases at J, with 2 bases between. CDR3 nucleotides: TGTGCCAGCAGCCAAGGCAACTATGGCTACACCTTC. It specifies CASSQGNYGYTF.

This clonotype was detected ten times or more. V gene TRBV6-2 or TRBV6-3 combines with J gene TRBJ2-7; 7 bases match TRBD1. This CDR3 has 16 amino acids. J was trimmed by 1 base and V by 4 bases; bases with no gene match: 10. Germline V CDR1 and CDR2: MNHEY, SVGEGT. CDR3 sequence (DNA): TGTGCCAGCAGTTCCCTCGACAGGGCTCGATCCTACGAGCAGTACTTC. Translation gives CASSSLDRARSYEQYF.

This clonotype was seen at least ten times. V gene TRBV7-8 combines with J gene TRBJ2-6, with D uncertain. The CDR3 contains 16 residues. Germline CDR1 is SGHVS and CDR2 is FQNEAQ. Trimming took off 0 bases at V and 1 base at J, with 7 bases between the two ends. In DNA form, the CDR3 reads TGTGCCAGCAGCTTAGCATCTGCTTCTGGGGCCAACGTCCTGACTTTC. Amino acids: CASSLASASGANVLTF.

This clonotype was seen repeatedly, ten times or more. The V gene is TRBV4-1, the J gene TRBJ1-1; D remains unclear. Trimming left V 0 bases short and J 4 bases short, with 12 bases between. Germline V gene data show CDR1 as MGHRA and CDR2 as YSYEKL. The CDR3 is 15 amino acids. The CDR3 coding sequence is TGCGCCAGCAGCCAAGACTCTCGGGTCCTCACTGAAGCTTTCTTT. Amino acids: CASSQDSRVLTEAFF.

This clonotype was counted ten times or more. This chain uses TRBV12-3 or TRBV12-4 with TRBJ2-2; a weak D match, TRBD2 (6 bases). The CDR3 contains 15 residues. The V end was cut by 2 bases, the J end by 4 bases, with 11 bases between. The CDR3 DNA reads as TGTGCCAGCAGTTTATCCGGGGGTCCCACCGGGGAGCTGTTTTTT. Its translation: CASSLSGGPTGELFF.

This clonotype came up many times. The chain carries TRBV29-1 and TRBJ2-7; tentative D call: TRBD1 (6 bases). Germline V gene lookup returns CDR1 SQVTM and CDR2 ANQGSEA. The CDR3 spans 13 residues. The V and J ends lost 7 bases and 6 bases respectively, with 19 bases between them. CDR3 in DNA: TGCAGCGGATTCCGGGACATGCTTGCCGAGCAGTACTTC. It encodes CSGFRDMLAEQYF.

This clonotype was counted at least ten times. The rearrangement uses TRBV14 and TRBJ2-7; D not resolved. Trimming removed 0 bases from V and 3 bases from J, with 6 bases in between. Germline lookup yields CDR1 SGHDN and CDR2 FVKESK. CDR3 length equals 13 residues. The CDR3 protein is CASSQDGYYEQYF. The CDR3 DNA follows: TGTGCCAGCAGCCAAGATGGATACTACGAGCAGTACTTC. The whole variable domain, filled in from reference TRBV14 and TRBJ2-7, reads EAGVTQFPSHSVIEKGQTVTLRCDPISGHDNLYWYRRVMGKEIKFLLHFVKESKQDESGMPNNRFLAERTGGTYSTLKVQPAELEDSGVYFCASSQDGYYEQYFGPGTRLTVT.

This clonotype was seen many times. As DNA, the CDR3 is TGCGCCAGCAGCCAAGATCTTTGGACAGGCCAAGAGACCCAGTACTTC. It codes for CASSQDLWTGQETQYF. The chain combines TRBV4-1 with TRBJ2-5; 7 bases line up with TRBD1. Germline V gene lookup returns CDR1 MGHRA and CDR2 YSYEKL. CDR3 length equals 16 residues. Trimming at V came to 0 bases and at J to 1 base, leaving 5 bases not matched to a gene.

In its sample, this clonotype was seen many times. The chain combines TRBV19 with TRBJ1-1, with D hard to call. The V and J ends lost 5 bases and 5 bases respectively, with 15 bases between them. The length of the CDR3 is 14 residues. The germline V gene encodes CDR1 LNHDA and CDR2 SQIVND (reference sequence). CDR3: CASSVTLLGTEAFF. The CDR3 DNA reads TGTGCCAGTAGTGTGACCCTCTTAGGGACTGAAGCTTTCTTT.

This clonotype was counted many times. The chain recombines TRBV20-1 with TRBJ1-1; D is perhaps TRBD1 (6 bases). Per the germline V gene, CDR1 is DFQATT and CDR2 is SNEGSKA (reference sequence). The CDR3 is 11 amino acids. V lost 6 bases, J lost 4 bases, and 9 bases lay in between. CDR3 DNA sequence: TGCAGTGCCAGGGGAGCCACTGAAGCTTTCTTT. This sequence encodes CSARGATEAFF.

This clonotype occurred many times. This rearrangement joins TRBV18 to TRBJ2-1; possibly TRBD1 for D (6 bases). CDR3 length: 16 residues. The V gene's germline CDR1 is KGHSH and CDR2 LQKENI. Trimming removed 3 bases at V and 0 bases at J, with 12 bases between. The CDR3: CASSPEQGSSYNEQFF. In DNA form, the CDR3 reads TGTGCCAGCTCACCGGAACAGGGATCCTCCTACAATGAGCAGTTCTTC.

This clonotype was recorded at least ten times. The chain uses TRBV19 and TRBJ1-5, with D maybe TRBD1 (5 bases). The CDR3 contains 14 residues. Trimming stripped 9 bases from V and 6 bases from J, with 18 bases between. Germline loops: CDR1 LNHDA, CDR2 SQIVND (reference sequence). The CDR3 is CARNWGPRSQPQHF. The CDR3 nucleotides read TGTGCCAGAAATTGGGGCCCCAGGTCTCAGCCCCAGCATTTT.

This clonotype was recorded many times. The chain couples TRBV18 to TRBJ1-1, with unresolved D. This CDR3 has 13 amino acids. CDR1 and CDR2 (germline): KGHSH, LQKENI. Trimming took off 1 base at V and 4 bases at J, with 7 bases between the two ends. The CDR3 DNA reads TGTGCCAGCTCACCACAGGACGGCACTGAAGCTTTCTTT. This translates into CASSPQDGTEAFF.

This clonotype was counted many times. The chain recombines TRBV20-1 with TRBJ1-2; D unclear. CDR1 and CDR2 (germline): DFQATT, SNEGSKA (reference sequence). This CDR3 is 13 amino acids long. V dropped 4 bases and J dropped 2 bases, with 11 bases sitting between them. CDR3 nucleotide sequence: TGCAGTGCTACCCGGACCGGGAACTATGGCTACACCTTC. This encodes CSATRTGNYGYTF.